The clone carrying this T cell receptor beta chain was seen repeatedly, ten times or more. The data stem from a study of regulatory T cells in long-lasting Graves disease. Combining iRepertoire HTBI primers with Arm-PCR of CDR3 regions, the authors built TCR beta libraries. TCRdb re-analysed the multiplex PCR reads in MiXCR, keeping a single row per CDR3 protein. There are hundreds of thousands of distinct CDR3 sequences in the sample; approximately 13% occur only once, and roughly 9.7% lies in the top ten. Looked up from germline, CDR1 is SNHLY and CDR2 is FYNNEI. Trimming removed 5 bases from V and 2 bases from J, with 10 bases in between. The CDR3 contains 15 residues. Time point described: newly diagnosed GD, antithyroid drugs for less than 3 months. There was RNA extracted from PBMCs, and the TCR library was made from it. The same data also contributed to another study, on T cells in Graves' hyperthyroidism and ophthalmopathy.

The specimen comprised peripheral blood mononuclear cells (PBMCs), sampled at new diagnosis, from a patient treated with antithyroid drugs. The source is a man under 40 with Graves disease. The V call is TRBV2, the J call TRBJ1-6; D not resolved. Here the CDR3 reads CASSPSETYNSPLHF. The CDR3, as DNA: TGTGCCAGCAGTCCCTCGGAGACCTATAATTCACCCCTCCACTTT.